This T cell receptor (beta chain) was profiled in a study of T cells after yellow fever vaccination. Template switching with 5'RACE generated the TCR cDNA and added a universal primer site and UMIs. TCRdb re-derived calls from the 5' RACE reads in MiXCR, one entry per CDR3 protein. The sample contains 300,000 to 350,000 distinct CDR3 sequences, about 10% of which appear only once. This clonotype was observed a handful of times. The antigen is not known. Notes on the study in general: Weaker, the secondary response had a peak occurring faster, on day 5 versus 15. Abundant bulk-derived clonotypes could contaminate FACS-sorted repertoires.

The sequence derives from a man between 18 and 29 years old who received the YFV17D yellow fever vaccine. The specimen comprised CD4+ T cells sorted from PBMCs, sampled 45 days after the yellow fever booster vaccination.

CDR3 in DNA: TGTGCCAGCAATCGTCGGGGGACAATATCAGATACGCAGTATTTT. Translated, it gives CASNRRGTISDTQYF. The V and J genes are TRBV9 and TRBJ2-3; possibly TRBD1 or TRBD2 for D (6 bases each). This CDR3 is built from 15 residues. The V end was cut by 6 bases, the J end by 4 bases, with 18 bases between. In germline, CDR1 is SGDLS, CDR2 YYNGEE.